This is a list of T cell receptor beta chains from one sample in a study of shared clonotypes between healthy human individuals. The table came from immunoSEQ multiplex PCR; TCRdb's copy has only in-frame clones and leaves some out. The sample has over a million clones, around 97% seen once. Sequenced input: naive CD4+ T cells sorted from blood. These receptors all come from a man under 40 in good health. The CDR3 runs from the conserved cysteine through the conserved F or W. The D gene is left open where the match is weak.

V,D,J,CDR3,DNA
TRBV10-2,TRBD2,TRBJ2-5,CASRVTGTSGRAHETQYF,TGCGCCAGCAGAGTAACCGGGACTAGCGGGAGGGCTCATGAGACCCAGTACTTC
TRBV10-3,.,TRBJ2-4,CAISEEGVAKNIQYF,TGTGCCATCAGTGAGGAGGGAGTAGCCAAAAACATTCAGTACTTC
TRBV19,.,TRBJ1-5,CASSIDWQGKSQPQHF,TGTGCCAGTAGTATAGATTGGCAGGGGAAATCACAGCCCCAGCATTTT
TRBV4-3,TRBD1,TRBJ2-2,CASSHYTGEPTGELFF,TGCGCCAGCAGCCACTATACAGGGGAACCGACCGGGGAGCTGTTTTTT
TRBV5-1,TRBD2,TRBJ2-2,CASSFLAGGRDTGELFF,TGCGCCAGCAGCTTTCTAGCGGGAGGACGGGACACCGGGGAGCTGTTTTTT
TRBV11-2,TRBD1,TRBJ2-7,CASSLGQSSYEQYF,TGTGCCAGCAGCCTGGGACAGAGCTCCTACGAGCAGTACTTC
TRBV9,TRBD2,TRBJ2-3,CASSVGLAGVEDTQYF,TGTGCCAGCAGCGTAGGGCTAGCGGGAGTGGAAGATACGCAGTATTTT
TRBV5-1,.,TRBJ2-5,CASSLVALETQYF,TGCGCCAGCAGCTTGGTGGCTTTGGAGACCCAGTACTTC
TRBV7-3,.,TRBJ2-1,CASSSGPLSYFEQFF,TGTGCCAGCAGCTCGGGGCCGCTCTCGTACTTTGAGCAGTTCTTC
TRBV2,.,TRBJ1-5,CAIQDTDPNQPQHF,TGTGCCATCCAAGACACCGATCCAAATCAGCCCCAGCATTTT
TRBV6-5,TRBD1,TRBJ2-2,CASSGFGQGTGELFF,TGTGCCAGCAGTGGTTTCGGACAGGGGACCGGGGAGCTGTTTTTT
TRBV5-1,.,TRBJ2-7,CASSLVGSTAGEQYF,TGCGCCAGCAGCTTGGTCGGCAGCACAGCGGGCGAGCAGTACTTC
TRBV9,.,TRBJ2-3,CASSVAVESNTQYF,TGTGCCAGCAGCGTAGCGGTTGAGTCAAATACGCAGTATTTT